The rows below give T cell receptor beta chains drawn from one sample of a study of blood T cells in healthy people across ages. TCRdb recomputed calls from the 5' RACE reads with MiXCR, one row per CDR3 protein. The data contain 1.5 million or so distinct CDR3 sequences, 40% to 45% of them singletons. Sequencing used blood. These receptors were obtained from a woman between 18 and 29 years old in good health. Both conserved end residues are trimmed from each CDR3. A D gene is named only where the DNA matches it firmly.

d_gene,v_gene,CDR3aa
.,TRBV4-3,ASSQTGNPYKEQF
TRBD2,TRBV6-1,ASSGGTTNTQY
.,TRBV6-4,ASSVPGMDTEAF
.,TRBV12-3/TRBV12-4,ASSWGLGLGYT
.,TRBV12-5,ASGLVPNEQF
.,TRBV27,ASSWYARQNHNSPLH
.,TRBV29-1,SVEGPLWGQETQY
.,TRBV25-1,ASSGDSGYGYT
.,TRBV4-1,ASSQSGTAYGYT
.,TRBV5-4,ASSSLGDRYEQY
TRBD1,TRBV5-1,ASSLVDRGRNEQY
.,TRBV20-1,SARASLGVGQETQY
.,TRBV11-1,ASSEAEPNEQF
.,TRBV27,ASSVRRSSYEQY
.,TRBV3-1,ASSQDHLFYEGTQY
.,TRBV18,ARSPTGTYEQY
TRBD1,TRBV24-1,ATSDSGQAYNEQF
.,TRBV5-1,ASSLRAGKVYEQY
.,TRBV20-1,SASTYSGGQPYNEQF
.,TRBV4-1,ASSHDSVGYEQY
TRBD1,TRBV12-3/TRBV12-4,ASSTQTGNYGYT
.,TRBV2,ASTVDDGGGYT
TRBD1,TRBV7-2,ASRRQGLGETQY
TRBD1,TRBV6-5,ATNSPGQYNSPLH
.,TRBV4-2,ASSLRNRGGGDIQY
TRBD2,TRBV20-1,SAPKLGTSRYNEQF
TRBD1,TRBV15,ATSPRDSGKRTQY
TRBD2,TRBV12-3/TRBV12-4,ASSHQGIAGADTQY
.,TRBV11-2,ASSLGPRVTEAF
TRBD2,TRBV5-1,ASSLGTSGYQETRY
.,TRBV12-5,ASAPRGTDTQY
TRBD2,TRBV6-5,ASWGSGRAGELF
.,TRBV20-1,SARDRESAEQY
.,TRBV29-1,SVLHQYNEQF
.,TRBV6-5,ASSYSTVWTEAF
.,TRBV7-2,ASSSVRQGGNYGYT
.,TRBV6-2/TRBV6-3,ASSYRESSYEQY
.,TRBV20-1,SARVVPPKGETQY
TRBD1,TRBV7-2,ASSPRQGYYNEQF
.,TRBV29-1,SVEGQGQETQY
TRBD2,TRBV5-1,ASSLAGEGEQY
.,TRBV5-1,ASSARHQETQY
TRBD1,TRBV11-2,ASSPPDRGNEQF
.,TRBV5-1,ASSLARASNYGYT
.,TRBV5-5,ASSPPSGHTDTQY